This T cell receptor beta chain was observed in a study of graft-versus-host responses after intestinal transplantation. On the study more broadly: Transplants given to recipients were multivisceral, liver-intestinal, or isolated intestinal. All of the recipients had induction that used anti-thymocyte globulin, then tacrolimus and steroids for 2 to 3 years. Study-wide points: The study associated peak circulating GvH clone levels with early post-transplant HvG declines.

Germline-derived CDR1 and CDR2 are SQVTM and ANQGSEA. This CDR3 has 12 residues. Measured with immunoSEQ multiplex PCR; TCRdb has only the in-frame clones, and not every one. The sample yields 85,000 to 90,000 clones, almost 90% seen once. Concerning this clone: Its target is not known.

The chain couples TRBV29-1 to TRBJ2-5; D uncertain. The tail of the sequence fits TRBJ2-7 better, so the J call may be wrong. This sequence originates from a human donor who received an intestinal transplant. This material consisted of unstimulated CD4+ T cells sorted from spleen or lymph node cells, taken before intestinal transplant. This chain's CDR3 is CSIVTLGDEQYF. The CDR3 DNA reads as TGCAGCATAGTTACTTTGGGCGACGAGCAGTACTTC.